The 22 T cell receptor beta chains in this list originate from one sample, sequenced in a study of cytomegalovirus exposure and HLA in healthy donors. PCR was performed using 60 Vbeta and 13 Jbeta primers. Sequencing used immunoSEQ multiplex PCR; TCRdb keeps in-frame clones, though not all of them. The sample's table shows more than 70,000 clones. The specimen was PBMCs. The receptors were gathered from a woman aged 55-70 years in good health and CMV-seronegative.

The genes are TRBV5-1 and TRBJ2-1; 7 positions match TRBD2. The CDR3 consists of 16 residues. Losses at the gene ends were 4 bases for V and 7 bases for J; bases not matched to a gene: 14. Germline V gene lookup returns CDR1 SGHRS and CDR2 YFSETQ. CDR3 protein: CASSPSRPSGGNEQFF. The DNA for the CDR3 is TGCGCCAGCAGCCCCTCCCGTCCTAGCGGAGGTAATGAGCAGTTCTTC.

Written as DNA, the CDR3 is TGTGCCAGCAGCTTAGAAGTCCACAGCGGCAATGAGCAGTTCTTC. Amino acids: CASSLEVHSGNEQFF. The V and J genes are TRBV7-9 and TRBJ2-1, with D possibly matching TRBD2 (5 bases). Trimming took off 1 base at V and 6 bases at J, with 13 bases between the two ends. CDR3 length equals 15 residues. CDR1 and CDR2 from the germline V gene are SEHNR and FQNEAQ (reference sequence).

The chain combines TRBV5-5 with TRBJ1-3; 7 bases agree with TRBD1. The J segment lost 4 bases and the V segment lost 6 bases, leaving 4 bases of the junction unmatched. The germline V gene has CDR1 SGHKS and CDR2 YYEKEE (reference sequence). This CDR3 is 13 amino acids long. CDR3 bases: TGTGCCAGCACCCGGGACAGCGGAAACACCATATATTTT. The encoded protein is CASTRDSGNTIYF.

The chain combines TRBV6-5 with TRBJ2-1; 15 nucleotides line up with TRBD2. The length of the CDR3 is 15 residues. Germline trimming cut 6 bases from V and 5 bases from J; bases unmatched to any gene: 2. Germline V gives CDR1 MNHEY, CDR2 SVGAGI. DNA of the CDR3: TGTGCCAGCAGGGGACTAGCGGGAGGTCACAATGAGCAGTTCTTC. Its translation: CASRGLAGGHNEQFF.

The V call is TRBV5-1, the J call TRBJ2-5, with a weak D call TRBD2 (5 bases). V gave up 4 bases and J gave up 2 bases, with 18 bases separating them. From germline, CDR1 is SGHRS and CDR2 YFSETQ. This CDR3 is built from 16 residues. CDR3 protein: CASSQSPQREQETQYF. CDR3 nucleotide sequence: TGCGCCAGCAGCCAATCCCCCCAACGGGAACAAGAGACCCAGTACTTC.

This chain links TRBV19 with TRBJ1-5; 7 nucleotides align to TRBD1. The CDR3 covers 14 residues. Looked up from germline, CDR1 is LNHDA and CDR2 is SQIVND (reference sequence). V shed 5 bases, J shed 2 bases, and the junction held 3 bases outside the gene matches. The CDR3 loop reads CASSLGQRNQPQHF. The DNA for the CDR3 is TGTGCCAGTAGTCTGGGACAGCGCAATCAGCCCCAGCATTTT.

The V and J genes are TRBV7-2 and TRBJ1-2; no clear D. V lost 2 bases and J 4 bases, leaving 11 bases between the germline ends. Germline CDR1 is SGHTA and CDR2 is FQGNSA. This CDR3 spans 14 amino acids. CDR3 protein: CASSLLTGGYGYTF. The CDR3 region has the DNA TGTGCCAGCAGCTTATTGACCGGCGGCTATGGCTACACCTTC. Complete variable domain (other parts from reference TRBV7-2 and TRBJ1-2): GAGVSQSPSNKVTEKGKDVELRCDPISGHTALYWYRQSLGQGLEFLIYFQGNSAPDKSGLPSDRFSAERTGGSVSTLTIQRTQQEDSAVYLCASSLLTGGYGYTFGSGTRLTVV.

The chain employs TRBV2 and TRBJ2-7; TRBD1 is a possible D gene (5 bases). The CDR3 sequence is 15 residues long. The V end lost 5 bases, the J end lost 2 bases, and 16 bases lay between the germline ends. The germline V gene encodes CDR1 SNHLY and CDR2 FYNNEI. CDR3 nucleotide sequence: TGTGCCAGCAGTCATTTGGGGCCGAATGCCTACGAGCAGTACTTC. This encodes CASSHLGPNAYEQYF.

The chain links TRBV28 to TRBJ2-7, with no clear D. Germline V gene lookup returns CDR1 MDHEN and CDR2 SYDVKM. Trimming left V 5 bases short and J 5 bases short, with 19 bases between. This CDR3 region has 15 residues. The CDR3 nucleotides read TGTGCCAGCAGTCCAACTGACCGGGTAACTAACGAGCAGTACTTC. Its translation is CASSPTDRVTNEQYF. The full variable domain, with the rest looked up from reference TRBV28 and TRBJ2-7, is DVKVTQSSRYLVKRTGEKVFLECVQDMDHENMFWYRQDPGLGLRLIYFSYDVKMKEKGDIPEGYSVSREKKERFSLILESASTNQTSMYLCASSPTDRVTNEQYFGPGTRLTVT.

The chain couples TRBV11-3 to TRBJ2-5; a possible D gene is TRBD1 (5 bases). Trimming removed 1 base from V and 2 bases from J, with 11 bases in between. Germline V gene data show CDR1 as SGHNT and CDR2 as YENEEA. The CDR3 is 15 amino acids. CDR3 protein: CASSLGAGQQETQYF. The CDR3 nucleotides are TGTGCCAGCAGCTTAGGGGCAGGACAACAAGAGACCCAGTACTTC.

This chain connects TRBV30 to TRBJ2-3; the D gene is possibly TRBD1 (6 bases). The CDR3 has 11 amino acids. The V and J ends lost 4 bases and 11 bases respectively, with 13 bases between them. Germline V gives CDR1 GTSNPN, CDR2 SVGIG (reference sequence). The DNA of the CDR3 is TGTGCCTGGAATCTCAGGGGCCTGCAGTATTTT. It codes for CAWNLRGLQYF.

V and J are TRBV11-2 and TRBJ2-3; weak D call: TRBD2 (6 bases). The germline gives CDR1 SGHAT, CDR2 FQNNGV. The length of the CDR3 is 18 residues. V was shortened by 1 base and J by 1 base, with 18 bases between the two germline ends. As DNA, the CDR3 is TGTGCCAGCAGCTTAGGATCCCTCGGGGACTCGGGCACAGATACGCAGTATTTT. Translated, it gives CASSLGSLGDSGTDTQYF. The variable domain in full, with the rest retrieved from reference TRBV11-2 and TRBJ2-3, is EAGVAQSPRYKIIEKRQSVAFWCNPISGHATLYWYQQILGQGPKLLIQFQNNGVVDDSQLPKDRFSAERLKGVDSTLKIQPAKLEDSAVYLCASSLGSLGDSGTDTQYFGPGTRLTVL.

This rearrangement joins TRBV2 to TRBJ2-3; maybe TRBD2 (5 bases). Germline V gives CDR1 SNHLY, CDR2 FYNNEI. CDR3 length: 12 residues. The V gene lost 7 bases and the J gene lost 5 bases, with 10 bases spanning the gap. CDR3 region: CASINRGDTQYF. In nucleotides, the CDR3 is TGTGCCAGCATTAACCGGGGAGATACGCAGTATTTT.

The rearrangement uses TRBV6-5 and TRBJ1-6, with TRBD1 as a possible D gene (5 bases). The CDR3 is 15 amino acids. The V end was cut by 0 bases, the J end by 7 bases, with 10 bases between. Germline CDR1 is MNHEY and CDR2 is SVGAGI. The CDR3 sequence is CASSYSSAGNSPLHF. In DNA, the CDR3 is TGTGCCAGCAGTTACTCATCGGCAGGGAATTCACCCCTCCACTTT.

This rearrangement joins TRBV5-1 to TRBJ1-2; weak D call: TRBD1 (6 bases). Per germline, CDR1 SGHRS and CDR2 YFSETQ. This CDR3 region has 15 residues. V was trimmed by 0 bases and J by 4 bases, leaving 13 bases between them. The CDR3 DNA is TGCGCCAGCAGCTTGGAGGTGGAAGGGGGCTATGGCTACACCTTC. Its translation is CASSLEVEGGYGYTF. Complete variable domain (other parts from reference TRBV5-1 and TRBJ1-2): KAGVTQTPRYLIKTRGQQVTLSCSPISGHRSVSWYQQTPGQGLQFLFEYFSETQRNKGNFPGRFSGRQFSNSRSEMNVSTLELGDSALYLCASSLEVEGGYGYTFGSGTRLTVV.

The V gene is TRBV28, the J gene TRBJ1-5; weak D call: TRBD1 (6 bases). The germline gives CDR1 MDHEN, CDR2 SYDVKM. The CDR3 contains 14 residues. V was cut by 3 bases and J by 6 bases, with 12 bases left in between. The CDR3 reads CASSFYREGQPQHF. CDR3 coding DNA: TGTGCCAGCAGTTTCTACAGGGAAGGTCAGCCCCAGCATTTT.

V and J are TRBV5-1 and TRBJ2-3, with TRBD2 matching 10 bases. J lost 1 base, V lost 0 bases, and 5 bases had no gene match. The CDR3 totals 17 residues. CDR1 is SGHRS, CDR2 YFSETQ, per germline. The CDR3 is CASSLAASGSGTDTQYF. The CDR3 nucleotides read TGCGCCAGCAGCTTGGCGGCTAGCGGGAGCGGCACAGATACGCAGTATTTT.

The V and J genes are TRBV7-3 and TRBJ2-5; the match to TRBD2 covers 15 bases. The CDR3 extends over 15 amino acids. Germline CDR1 SGHTA, CDR2 FQGTGA. J lost 5 bases, V lost 2 bases, and 0 bases had no gene match. The CDR3, as DNA: TGTGCCAGCAGCTTAGGGACTAGCGGGAGGGAGACCCAGTACTTC. Protein: CASSLGTSGRETQYF.

The chain has TRBV9 and TRBJ2-1; TRBD2 agrees at 11 bases. V dropped 4 bases and J dropped 2; count of bases not matched to a gene: 5. The CDR3 spans 16 residues. The germline CDR1 and CDR2 sequences are SGDLS and YYNGEE. The DNA for the CDR3 is TGTGCCAGCAGCCTGATAGCGGGAGGGCCCTACAATGAGCAGTTCTTC. Translation: CASSLIAGGPYNEQFF.

V usage is TRBV7-9 and J usage is TRBJ2-5, with TRBD2 as a possible D gene (5 bases). V lost 4 bases, J lost 8 bases, and 14 bases lay in between. Germline CDR1 reads SEHNR; CDR2 reads FQNEAQ (reference sequence). The CDR3 runs to 13 residues. The CDR3 sequence is CASSSSAVITQYF. The CDR3 nucleotides are TGTGCCAGCAGCTCATCAGCGGTCATAACCCAGTACTTC.

V gene TRBV14 combines with J gene TRBJ1-1; D might be TRBD1 (5 bases). Between the trimmed V and J ends, which lost 3 bases and 3 bases, there was a span of 11 bases. CDR1 and CDR2 from the germline V gene are SGHDN and FVKESK. The CDR3 runs 14 residues. CDR3 in amino acids: CASSQGGVHTEAFF. CDR3 nucleotide sequence: TGTGCCAGCAGCCAGGGGGGGGTTCACACTGAAGCTTTCTTT.

The gene calls are TRBV7-6 and TRBJ1-1, with TRBD1 matching over 7 bases. The CDR3 extends over 16 amino acids. V was pared by 5 bases and J by 2 bases, with 11 bases of the junction left unmatched. Germline V lookup: CDR1 SGHVS, CDR2 FNYEAQ. This chain's CDR3 is CASSTGRGRTNTEAFF. CDR3 coding DNA: TGTGCCAGCAGCACGGGCAGGGGGAGGACCAACACTGAAGCTTTCTTT.